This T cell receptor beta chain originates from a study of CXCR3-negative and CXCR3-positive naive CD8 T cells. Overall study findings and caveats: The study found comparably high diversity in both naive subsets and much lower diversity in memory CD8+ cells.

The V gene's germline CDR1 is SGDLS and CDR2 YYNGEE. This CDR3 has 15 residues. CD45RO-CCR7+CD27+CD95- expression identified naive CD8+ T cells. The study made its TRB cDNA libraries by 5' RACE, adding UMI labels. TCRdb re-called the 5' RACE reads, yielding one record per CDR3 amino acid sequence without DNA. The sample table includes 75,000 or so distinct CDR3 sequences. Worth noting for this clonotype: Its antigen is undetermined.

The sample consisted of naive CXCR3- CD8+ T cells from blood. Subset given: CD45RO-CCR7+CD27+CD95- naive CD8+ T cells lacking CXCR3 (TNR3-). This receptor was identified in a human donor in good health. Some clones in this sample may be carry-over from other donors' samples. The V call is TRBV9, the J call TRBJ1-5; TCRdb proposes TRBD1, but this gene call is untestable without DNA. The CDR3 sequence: CASTPSGTAGTPQHF.